This entry concerns a single T cell receptor (beta chain). Its matching antigen is unknown. This record comes from a study of beta chain features in type 1 diabetes. The study, taken as a whole, reports: For Type 1 diabetes patients, all four CD4+ subsets carried TCRB CDR3s that were moderately but significantly shorter. Insertion counts at VDJ junctions were lower in type 1 diabetes patients, who also showed more deletions there.

Germline V lookup: CDR1 SEHNR, CDR2 FQNEAQ (reference sequence). With 3 bases removed from V and 2 bases from J, the gap between germline ends came to 11 bases. The CDR3 loop spans 15 amino acids. The isolated RNA, all of it, was reverse transcribed, so expressed TCRB transcripts were what got sequenced. Repertoires were generated with immunoSEQ multiplex PCR, while TCRdb's copy carries only in-frame clones and drops some. Of hundreds of thousands of clones in the sample, 10% to 15% were seen once. Sequencing was carried out using naive CD4+ T cells from blood. The receptor was derived from a man between 18 and 35 years old in good health. The chain couples TRBV7-9 to TRBJ1-5; possibly TRBD1 for D (5 bases). CDR3 DNA sequence: TGTGCCAGCAGCTTGGTGGGGCAGCGCAATCAGCCCCAGCATTTT. This gives the protein CASSLVGQRNQPQHF. Full variable domain (missing parts from reference TRBV7-9 and TRBJ1-5): DTGVSQNPRHKITKRGQNVTFRCDPISEHNRLYWYRQTLGQGPEFLTYFQNEAQLEKSRLLSDRFSAERPKGSFSTLEIQRTEQGDSAMYLCASSLVGQRNQPQHFGDGTRLSIL.